The next 21 T cell receptor beta chains were all read from a single sample in a study of blood T cells in healthy people across ages. A J-beta primer mix and a sample-barcoded 5' primer were used in a second PCR of roughly 6 to 11 cycles. TCRdb processed the 5' RACE reads anew with MiXCR; each CDR3 protein has one entry. This sample has 2 million or so distinct CDR3 sequences, with 49% found just once. The sequenced sample was blood. Receptors originate from a woman aged 35 to 49 in good health.

This chain's CDR3 is CASSYGLEGHLFNEQFF. The CDR3 region has the DNA TGTGCCAGCAGTTACGGCTTAGAGGGACACCTTTTCAATGAGCAGTTCTTC. The J gene is TRBJ2-1, the V gene TRBV6-6, with a possible D match to TRBD1 (6 bases). Germline V lookup: CDR1 MNHNY, CDR2 SVGAGI (reference sequence). There are 17 residues in the CDR3. Between the trimmed V and J ends, which lost 2 bases and 6 bases, there was a span of 20 bases.

Concerning this clonotype itself: Since the CDR3 does not end with the conserved phenylalanine or tryptophan, this likely comes from a read error. The chain recombines TRBV5-8 with TRBJ2-1; 9 bases are shared with TRBD1. CDR1 is SGHTS, CDR2 YDEGEE, per germline. The CDR3 totals 18 residues. V dropped 4 bases and J dropped 0; count of bases not matched to a gene: 11. Here the CDR3 DNA reads TGTGCCAGCAGCCGGACAGGGGACTACCCTAGCTCCTACAATGAGCAGTTCTAC. Translated: CASSRTGDYPSSYNEQFY.

The V gene is TRBV5-1, the J gene TRBJ2-5; 7 nucleotides align to TRBD2. This CDR3 has 16 residues. V lost 0 bases, J lost 10 bases, and 15 bases stayed unmatched. Germline V lookup: CDR1 SGHRS, CDR2 YFSETQ. CDR3 coding DNA: TGCGCCAGCAGCTTGGGTGCGCGCGGGGGACCTACTAACCAGTACTTC. Encoded protein: CASSLGARGGPTNQYF.

The CDR3 is CARDRGLNYGYTF. For the CDR3, the DNA is TGTGCCAGGGACAGGGGGCTTAACTATGGCTACACCTTC. V usage is TRBV21-1 and J usage is TRBJ1-2; the table's D gene call, TRBD1, was not cross checked with the DNA. TRBV21-1 is a pseudogene locus. The CDR3 loop spans 13 amino acids.

V is TRBV7-9 and J is TRBJ2-5; perhaps TRBD1 as D (6 bases). CDR3 length equals 15 residues. From germline, CDR1 is SEHNR and CDR2 FQNEAQ (reference sequence). Deletions cut 4 bases from V and 4 bases from J, with 16 bases between. The CDR3 nucleotides are TGTGCCAGCAGCTCGAAGTTGGGGACAACAGAGACCCAGTACTTC. Its translation: CASSSKLGTTETQYF.

The J gene is TRBJ1-2, the V gene TRBV20-1, with D possibly matching TRBD1 (6 bases). The germline V gene has CDR1 DFQATT and CDR2 SNEGSKA (reference sequence). Trimming left V 5 bases short and J 4 bases short, with 17 bases between. This CDR3 is built from 14 residues. CDR3 amino acids: CSAPRGQGSYGYTF. The CDR3 DNA reads as TGCAGTGCTCCGCGGGGGCAGGGAAGCTATGGCTACACCTTC.

This rearrangement joins TRBV20-1 to TRBJ2-5, with D perhaps TRBD2 (6 bases). The CDR3 consists of 14 residues. Trimming pared 1 base from V and 12 bases from J, leaving 21 bases between. Germline-derived CDR1 and CDR2 are DFQATT and SNEGSKA (reference sequence). In DNA, the CDR3 is TGCAGTGCTAGAGGGGAGGAGACTCCCGGTTTAAAGTACTTC. It translates to CSARGEETPGLKYF.

The chain carries TRBV16 and TRBJ1-4; tentatively, D is TRBD1 (5 bases). Germline assignment: CDR1 KGHSY and CDR2 FQNENV. This CDR3 is 19 amino acids long. V was shortened by 2 bases and J by 1 base, with 20 bases between the two germline ends. Here the CDR3 reads CASSQQPGRGRGTNEKLFF. The CDR3 region has the DNA TGTGCCAGCAGCCAACAACCGGGACGGGGAAGGGGAACTAATGAAAAACTGTTTTTT.

This clonotype turned up a few times. V is TRBV9 and J is TRBJ1-2; D is unresolved. Germline V gene sequence: CDR1 SGDLS, CDR2 YYNGEE. The CDR3 loop spans 15 amino acids. The V gene lost 4 bases and the J gene lost 3 bases, with 16 bases spanning the gap. The CDR3 spells CASSPTTDGYYGYTF. CDR3 bases: TGTGCCAGCAGCCCTACCACTGACGGATACTATGGCTACACCTTC.

This clonotype showed up just a few times. This rearrangement joins TRBV14 to TRBJ2-1; 9 bases are a match to TRBD1. The V and J ends lost 5 bases and 10 bases, in that order; junction bases with no gene match: 6. This CDR3 has 13 residues. Germline CDR1 is SGHDN and CDR2 is FVKESK. CDR3 nucleotide sequence: TGTGCCAGCAGCACGACAGGGGGTGTGGAGCAGTTCTTC. Amino acid sequence: CASSTTGGVEQFF.

This clonotype was observed once. The chain has TRBV27 and TRBJ1-2; 8 bases map to TRBD1. This CDR3 region has 16 residues. In germline, CDR1 is MNHEY, CDR2 SMNVEV (reference sequence). Losses at the gene ends were 2 bases for V and 0 bases for J; bases not matched to a gene: 5. The CDR3 sequence: CASSLRQGAPNYGYTF. CDR3 in DNA: TGTGCCAGCAGTTTACGGCAGGGGGCGCCTAACTATGGCTACACCTTC.

This chain uses TRBV28 with TRBJ2-5, with D perhaps matching TRBD1 or TRBD2 (5 bases each). CDR3 length: 15 amino acids. Germline V gene sequence: CDR1 MDHEN, CDR2 SYDVKM. Between the trimmed V and J ends, which lost 7 bases and 4 bases, there was a span of 19 bases. The CDR3 sequence is CASTPTVGGRETQYF. The CDR3 bases are TGTGCCAGCACCCCAACGGTTGGGGGACGAGAGACCCAGTACTTC.

The V and J genes are TRBV6-9 and TRBJ2-3; the match to TRBD1 covers 8 bases. The germline V gene has CDR1 MNHGY and CDR2 SVAAGI. Trimming removed 3 bases from V and 2 bases from J; junction bases left unmatched: 13. This CDR3 has 18 amino acids. The CDR3 sequence: CASSYHCPDRGNTDTQYF. The CDR3 region has the DNA TGTGCCAGCAGTTACCACTGTCCAGACAGGGGAAACACAGATACGCAGTATTTT.

This clonotype occurred a few times. The J gene is TRBJ2-7, the V gene TRBV6-2 or TRBV6-3, with a tentative D call TRBD2 (6 bases). The CDR3 extends over 15 amino acids. Trimming shortened V by 6 bases and J by 2 bases, and 17 bases separated the two germline ends. Per the germline V gene, CDR1 is MNHEY and CDR2 is SVGEGT. CDR3 DNA sequence: TGTGCCAGCAGCTTCCCCGAGGAGGGTCCCTACGAGCAGTACTTC. It is translated as CASSFPEEGPYEQYF.

This chain joins TRBV21-1 and TRBJ2-7. TRBV21-1 is a listed pseudogene. The CDR3 contains 16 residues. CDR3 sequence (DNA): TGTGCCAGCAGCAAATTGAGCCCATCCGTCCCCTACGAGCAGTACTTC. Protein product: CASSKLSPSVPYEQYF.

V is TRBV12-3 or TRBV12-4 and J is TRBJ2-7, with D perhaps matching TRBD1 or TRBD2 (5 bases each). This CDR3 contains 14 residues. Trimming removed 5 bases from V and 4 bases from J, with 15 bases in between. DNA of the CDR3: TGTGCCAGCAGTGCCCGGGACCTCAGTTACGAGCAGTACTTC. This translates into CASSARDLSYEQYF.

This chain joins TRBV4-3 and TRBJ2-3; 7 bases line up with TRBD2. The germline CDR1 and CDR2 sequences are LGHNA and YSLEER. This CDR3 is 17 amino acids long. Trimming cost V 1 base and J 1 base; bases outside gene matches: 8. Here the CDR3 reads CASSQGLSGVRTDTQYF. DNA of the CDR3: TGCGCCAGCAGCCAAGGTTTGAGCGGGGTCCGCACAGATACGCAGTATTTT.

This clonotype has just a few counts. This rearrangement joins TRBV15 to TRBJ2-5; tentatively, D is TRBD1 (6 bases). V lost 5 bases to trimming and J lost 2 bases, with 12 bases between them. The germline CDR1 and CDR2 sequences are LNHNV and YYDKDF (reference sequence). CDR3 length: 14 residues. For the CDR3, the DNA is TGTGCCACCAGCTCAGGGGACGGACAAGAGACCCAGTACTTC. This sequence encodes CATSSGDGQETQYF.

This clonotype was recorded a few times. The chain combines TRBV7-2 with TRBJ2-5; D remains unclear. The CDR3 contains 16 residues. V shed 1 base and J shed 2 bases, with 14 bases lying between them. Germline lookup yields CDR1 SGHTA and CDR2 FQGNSA. The CDR3 reads CASSLGLIGGQETQYF. CDR3 nucleotide sequence: TGTGCCAGCAGCTTAGGTTTGATCGGCGGACAAGAGACCCAGTACTTC.

The chain combines TRBV6-1 with TRBJ1-2, with a possible D match to TRBD1 (6 bases). The CDR3 runs to 13 residues. Trimming took off 4 bases at V and 7 bases at J, with 13 bases between the two ends. In germline, CDR1 is MNHNS, CDR2 SASEGT. The CDR3 loop reads CASSADRWAGYTF. The CDR3 DNA is TGTGCCAGCAGTGCTGACAGGTGGGCTGGCTACACCTTC.

The table lists this clonotype with a few counts. V is TRBV2 and J is TRBJ2-5; D is ambiguous. Trimming removed 7 bases from V and 0 bases from J, with 6 bases in between. The germline gives CDR1 SNHLY, CDR2 FYNNEI. The CDR3 length is 12 residues. The CDR3 DNA reads as TGTGCCAGCAAAACGGACCAAGAGACCCAGTACTTC. This sequence encodes CASKTDQETQYF.